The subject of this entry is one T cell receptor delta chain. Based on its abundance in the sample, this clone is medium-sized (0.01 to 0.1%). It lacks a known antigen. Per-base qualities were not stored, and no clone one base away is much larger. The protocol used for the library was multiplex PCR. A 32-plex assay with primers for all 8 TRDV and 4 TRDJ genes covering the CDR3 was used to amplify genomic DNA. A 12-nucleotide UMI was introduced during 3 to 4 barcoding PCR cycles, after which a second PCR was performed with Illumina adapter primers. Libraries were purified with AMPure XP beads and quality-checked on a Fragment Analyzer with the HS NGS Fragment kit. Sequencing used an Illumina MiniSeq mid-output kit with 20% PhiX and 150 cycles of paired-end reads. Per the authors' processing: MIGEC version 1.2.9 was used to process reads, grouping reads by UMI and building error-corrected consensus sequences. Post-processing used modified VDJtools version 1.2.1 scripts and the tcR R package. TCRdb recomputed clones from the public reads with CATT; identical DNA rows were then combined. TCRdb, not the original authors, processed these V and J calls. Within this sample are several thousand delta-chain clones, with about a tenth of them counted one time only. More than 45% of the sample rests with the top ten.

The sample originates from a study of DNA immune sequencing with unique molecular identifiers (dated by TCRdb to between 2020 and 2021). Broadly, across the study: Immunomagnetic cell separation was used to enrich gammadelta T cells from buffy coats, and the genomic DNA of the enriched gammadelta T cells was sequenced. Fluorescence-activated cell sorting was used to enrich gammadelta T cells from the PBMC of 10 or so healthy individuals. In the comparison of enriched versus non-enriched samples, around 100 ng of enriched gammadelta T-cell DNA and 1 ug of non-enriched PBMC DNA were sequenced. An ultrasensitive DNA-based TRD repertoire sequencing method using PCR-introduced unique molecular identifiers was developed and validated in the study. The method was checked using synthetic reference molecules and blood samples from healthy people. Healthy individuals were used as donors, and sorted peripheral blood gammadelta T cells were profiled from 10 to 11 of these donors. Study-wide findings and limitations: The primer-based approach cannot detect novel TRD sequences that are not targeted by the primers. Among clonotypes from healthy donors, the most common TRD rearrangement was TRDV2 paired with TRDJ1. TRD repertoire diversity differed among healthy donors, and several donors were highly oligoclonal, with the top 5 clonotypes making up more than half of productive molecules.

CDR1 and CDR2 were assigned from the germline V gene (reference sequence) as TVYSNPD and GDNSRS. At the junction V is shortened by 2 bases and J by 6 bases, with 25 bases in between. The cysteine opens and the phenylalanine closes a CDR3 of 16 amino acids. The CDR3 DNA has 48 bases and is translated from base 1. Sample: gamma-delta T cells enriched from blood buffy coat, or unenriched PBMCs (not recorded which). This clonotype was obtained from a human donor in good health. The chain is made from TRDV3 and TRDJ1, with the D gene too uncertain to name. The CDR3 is CAFRPDLYGHTNKLIF. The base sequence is TGTGCCTTTCGCCCTGACCTCTACGGCCATACTAATAAACTCATCTTT.